Reported below is one T cell receptor beta chain. What antigen it recognizes has not been identified. Within one base of it there is no much larger clone, and no base qualities were kept. This sample stems from a study of beta chain features in type 1 diabetes (dated by TCRdb to 2016 to 2019). About the study as a whole: Mean age, gender distribution, total cell number and subset yield were not different between patients and healthy donors. Across all samples, around 99 million sorted cells were examined, and cell number per subset correlated strongly with RNA yield. In the study, TCRB repertoires of sorted circulating CD4+ T cell subsets from recently diagnosed type 1 diabetes patients were compared with those of matched healthy donors. Regulatory and stem cell-like memory subsets were isolated from only 8 patients and roughly 8 healthy donors, whereas naive and central memory subsets came from all 28 donors.

The CDR3, cysteine through phenylalanine, is 16 amino acids long. Of all the DNA, just the CDR3 is kept, 48 bases in frame from base 1. For this chain, trimming is 4 bases at the V end and 3 bases at the J end, and the number of junction bases without a gene match is 9. CDR1 is given as SGHRS and CDR2 as YFSETQ, both from the germline V gene. On the study overall, not on this receptor specifically: Because small numbers of individuals were included in the HLA sub-analyses, any influence of HLA type on TCRB rearrangement was left unresolved. Sequencing cDNA rather than genomic DNA could over-represent highly expressing activated cells, although activation and CD3 levels did not differ between groups. Type 1 diabetes patients showed a moderate but significant shortening of TCRB CDR3 length in all four CD4+ subsets. At VDJ recombination sites, type 1 diabetes patients had fewer insertions and more deleted nucleotides, which implies abnormalities in thymic rearrangement. Naive, central memory and regulatory TCRB repertoires appeared to be more alike among patients than among healthy donors. Shorter templates might be favored by PCR, yet because patient and control samples were amplified and corrected together, any such skew would affect both groups equally.

Each donor gave one peripheral blood draw, averaging approximately 120 mL, which was collected into heparinised tubes. A BD FACSAria II was used to sort naive, central memory, regulatory and stem cell-like memory CD4+ T cells with a panel that included CD45RO, CCR7, CD25, CD127, CD95 and CD27. Every sorted population had a purity above 95%. PBMCs were separated immediately by Lymphoprep density gradient centrifugation and were stained directly, without being cultured. Samples were stained and sorted in pairs, with one healthy donor and one patient per experiment, so that batch effects were minimized. All of the isolated RNA was reverse transcribed with the High Capacity cDNA Reverse Transcription Kit, so expressed TCRB transcripts were sequenced. Deep immunoSEQ sequencing was applied to naive, central memory and regulatory T cell samples, giving an average of roughly 3.3 million total reads per sample. After sorted cells were lysed in RLT buffer, RNA was extracted with DNase-treated RNeasy Micro or Mini kits, with the choice depending on cell number. To prevent cross-contamination, every cell subset was processed on its own, while patient and healthy donor samples were processed together. The immunoSEQ multiplex PCR was used to amplify TCRB sequences from cDNA, generating 87-bp fragments that spanned the CDR3 region. Sequencing of the amplicons was done on the Illumina HiSeq platform. In the source study's methods: PCR bias was computationally corrected using synthetic template baselines, reads within Hamming distance 2 were collapsed, and singletons that could not be merged were discarded. Reads were aligned against IMGT so that V, D and J genes, CDR3 length and insertions or deletions at six rearrangement sites could be assigned. Within each subset, clonotype counts were normalized to sorted cell number, after which true diversity and Gini coefficients were computed with the tcR R package. The overlap coefficient, calculated on TCRB nucleotide sequences, was used to quantify repertoire sharing. As a proxy for the pre-selection repertoire, out-of-frame TCRB sequences from naive cells were analyzed. TCRdb took over this immuneACCESS table, retaining in-frame rearrangements with V and J assigned. Such tables are incomplete; in checked studies, under half of the missing clones stem from an unresolved V gene, and the remainder is unexplained. That table is the source of V, J and clone size, and D and trimming were worked out from the DNA. For this sample the table gives more than 300,000 clones, of which roughly 12% were detected only once. The ten largest clones add up to 0.017% of the sample.

Rearrangement joined TRBV5-1 to TRBJ2-7; 11 bases in the junction line up with TRBD2. Source material: naive CD4+ T cells from blood. What the cell subset or site label conveys for this sample: true naive CD4+ T cells. This clonotype was sampled from a man aged 18 to 35 in good health. The CDR3 has the sequence CASSRTTSGGYYEQYF. The sequence in DNA is TGCGCCAGCAGCAGAACTACTAGCGGGGGCTACTACGAGCAGTACTTC.